This TCR beta chain comes out of a study of control samples from healthy donors and cancer patients. Clones were read by immunoSEQ multiplex PCR, and TCRdb kept only the in-frame ones, dropping some. The data hold about 71,000 clones, with roughly 86% observed a single time. The junction had 5 bases not matched to a gene; V was cut back by 5 bases and J by 4 bases. The CDR3 length is 15 residues. CDR1 is SGHVS, CDR2 FNYEAQ, per germline. The sample holds one count of this clone. This sequence joins TRBV7-6 and TRBJ2-1; 10 bases map to TRBD2. The sample was PBMCs. The receptor was isolated from a man in his fifties or sixties with lung cancer. In nucleotides, the CDR3 is TGTGCCAGCAGCCCGACTAGCGGGCGATACAATGAGCAGTTCTTC. Translation gives CASSPTSGRYNEQFF.